This T cell receptor beta chain was recorded in a study of identical twins. Broader study findings: Fewer insertions marked abundant cord blood beta clonotypes; young adult naive trended weakly, memory not at all.

Unique molecular identifiers were in the cDNA, with template-switch universal primer binding. Each CDR3 protein gets one entry after TCRdb re-called the 5' RACE reads with MiXCR. The table lists fewer than 550,000 distinct CDR3 sequences, 13% to 15% of them singletons. In this sample, this clonotype turned up a few times. The antigen remains undetermined. The same specimen was also included in a second study, on yellow fever vaccine responses in identical twins.

Sequenced material: CD4+ T cells sorted from blood. The source of this sequence is a woman in her late teens or twenties in good health.

The CDR3 coding sequence is TGTGCCAGCAGCGCGTCCGTAACAGATACGCAGTATTTT. The encoded protein is CASSASVTDTQYF. The chain is built from TRBV7-3 and TRBJ2-3; unclear D gene. Trimming took 5 bases from V and 3 from J, leaving 9 bases between them. CDR1 is SGHTA and CDR2 is FQGTGA in the germline V gene. CDR3 length equals 13 residues.